A single T cell receptor beta chain is shown here with its context. The CDR3 has 15 residues. Trimming removed 3 bases at V and 0 bases at J, with 11 bases between. Looked up from germline, CDR1 is LNHDA and CDR2 is SQIVND (reference sequence). In the source study's methods: Estimated nucleated cell counts came from reference gene primer amplification. Some clones are missing from TCRdb's copy, which holds only in-frame ones; the method was immunoSEQ multiplex PCR. V and J calls and clone size follow that table, whereas D and trimming were derived from the DNA. The sample holds roughly 150,000 clones, around 74% seen once. The sample belongs to a study of blood T cell repertoires in COVID-19. Background on the study: The United States, Italy and Spain supplied acute and convalescent COVID-19 samples. T cells, B-cell-depleted T cells, or PBMCs supplied cDNA or gDNA.

The J gene is TRBJ1-1, the V gene TRBV19; tentative D call: TRBD1 (5 bases). Material: peripheral blood. The sequence was obtained from a man aged 70-80 years with acute or convalescent COVID-19. This CDR3 is CASSMRRGLNTEAFF. The CDR3 nucleotides read TGTGCCAGTAGTATGAGGAGGGGTCTGAACACTGAAGCTTTCTTT.